This T cell receptor beta chain originates from a study of blood T cell repertoires in COVID-19. Original data processing: Nucleated cell number was recorded as an estimate derived from reference gene primer amplification. Only in-frame clones appear in the TCRdb table, and some are missing; sequencing was by immunoSEQ multiplex PCR. The DNA was the basis for D and trimming; V, J and clone size are from that table. The data show more than 300,000 clones, about nine tenths seen once. All exposed participants met a person with COVID-19 within 2 weeks before entering the study. The V gene lost 1 base and the J gene lost 6 bases, with 8 bases spanning the gap. This CDR3 is 13 amino acids long. Germline loops: CDR1 SGHTA, CDR2 FQGNSA.

This TCR was sampled from a woman aged 40 to 50 who had been exposed to COVID-19. The chain uses TRBV7-2 and TRBJ2-3, with D possibly TRBD2 on 5 matching bases. The material sequenced was PBMCs or T cells enriched from blood (not recorded which). CDR3 in amino acids: CASSLGTGDTQYF. The CDR3 DNA reads TGTGCCAGCAGCTTAGGGACGGGGGATACGCAGTATTTT.